This T cell receptor (beta chain) was profiled in a study of shared clonotypes between healthy human individuals (TCRdb year 2020). Concerning the study at large: The cohort included a few men and a couple of women between 18 and 49 years of age. Leukapheresis yielded between about 0.9 and 10 billion PBMCs per donor. To increase sequencing depth and limit assay-specific biases, different laboratories used diverse techniques to prepare libraries and sequence TCR repertoires. Blood TCR repertoires of about 5 healthy adults were deeply sequenced to estimate repertoire size and the extent of clonotype sharing between individuals. For each donor, three plates each were used for CD4 naive and CD4 memory, two plates were used for CD8 naive, and one plate was used for CD8 memory.

The donors were healthy, HIV-negative adults who had no recently reported acute infections or vaccinations. Every donor was a Caucasian adult living in Nashville, Tennessee, USA. CD4+ T cells were enriched by magnetic negative selection, after which naive cells were positively selected on CD45RA and the negative fraction was taken as the memory subset. After blood collection by leukapheresis, PBMCs were isolated using Ficoll-Histopaque density gradient centrifugation and then cryopreserved in the vapor phase of liquid nitrogen. Analytical flow cytometry was used to check the purity and quantity of each magnetically sorted T cell population. Genomic DNA was isolated from each sorted fraction and quantified by UV absorbance on a Nanodrop 2000c. The germline V gene (reference sequence) supplies CDR1 GTSNPN and CDR2 SVGIG. The CDR3 spans 13 residues, from the cysteine through the phenylalanine. Kept here is only the CDR3 DNA, which spans 39 bases and is read in frame from base 1. V and J are truncated by 3 bases and 14 bases respectively, leaving an intervening sequence of 20 bases.

Overall results and qualifications from the work: Rarefaction of sorted-subset datasets indicated incomplete sequencing despite the large sequencing depth. Pairwise subsampling led to the expectation that sequencing depth would affect the degree of clonotype sharing among donors. Because the study included a small number of donors, the genetic and exposure-history diversity represented was limited. Higher generation probabilities were observed for clonotypes shared by all four sorted-subset donors than for non-shared clonotypes. Estimated clonotype richness was generally larger for naive than for memory subsets. Across four donors, 4.5% to 6.5% of naive CD4, around 3.3% of naive CD8, approximately 2.5% of memory CD4, and 0.4% of memory CD8 clonotypes were shared. Sampling was restricted to blood, and TCR repertoires in tissues likely differ from the TCR repertoires found in blood.

Using the deep immunoSEQ assay, multiplex PCR amplified TCR CDR3 regions from genomic DNA. Extracted genomic DNA from each cell subset was distributed evenly across all wells of several immunoSEQ 96-well plates, and each plate was treated as a replicate. For sorted subsets, approximately 200 ng of genomic DNA, equivalent to 25,000 to 35,000 T cell genomes, went into each replicate PCR. Purified libraries were measured with a Qubit 3.0 fluorometer, size-checked on a Bioanalyzer 2100, and measured again with the KAPA Library Quantification kit. Every immunoSEQ 96-well plate was sequenced on a dedicated single-read 150-cycle Illumina NextSeq 550 flow cell. Concerning the study's data processing: Because only junctional sequences without quality scores were contained in the immunoSEQ output, filtering matching that applied to full-length reads could not be performed. To assign V/J genes and CDR3, sequences were annotated using PyIR, a Python wrapper for IgBLAST v1.9, with IMGT germline references. Reads were filtered out if the reads had weak V/J assignments (E-value above 1e-6), no CDR3, stop codons, out-of-frame junctions, or ambiguous translated residues. A V3J clonotype was defined by an identical inferred V gene, J gene, and CDR3 amino acid sequence. Percentage overlap between repertoires was calculated by dividing the number of shared unique clonotypes by the size of the smaller repertoire. Repertoire richness was assessed with RTK rarefaction, the Chao1 estimator, and Recon v2.1 estimates of unobserved clonotypes. Generation probabilities were computed with OLGA for all TCRbeta clonotypes obtained by the gDNA method from several donors. The source is immuneACCESS, and TCRdb retained only in-frame sequences with V and J called. Part of the clones is not carried over; for the studies checked, unresolved V genes explain less than half of this, and the remainder is unexplained. Clonal size and the V and J genes are those of that table, whereas D and trimming came from the DNA. The sample yields about 1 million clones; 65% to 80% were counted once. The ten largest clones take up approximately 1.5% of the sample.

A remark on this clone: Its antigen is currently not known. No much larger clone exists at a distance of one base, and base qualities are not known.

The clonotype was recovered from a young man in good health. Specimen: memory CD4+ T cells sorted from blood. According to the study, the label for this sample's cell subset or site signals: CD45RA-negative fraction. This chain is built from TRBV30 and TRBJ2-1; perhaps TRBD2 is the D gene, with 7 bases matching. The CDR3 reads as follows: CAWSDLWGGQKFF. In nucleotide form, the sequence is TGTGCCTGGAGCGACCTTTGGGGGGGGCAAAAGTTCTTC.